This TCR beta chain was recovered during a study of control samples from healthy donors and cancer patients. Germline V CDR1 and CDR2: SQVTM, ANQGSEA. The V and J ends lost 4 bases and 1 base respectively, with 14 bases between them. CDR3 length equals 14 residues. Profiling relied on immunoSEQ multiplex PCR, and the TCRdb table lists in-frame clones only, not all of them. The sample records about 220,000 clones, 85% to 95% being singletons. The chain combines TRBV29-1 with TRBJ2-7, with D perhaps matching TRBD2 (5 bases). Sequencing was done on a sample of blood. This TCR was sampled from a middle-aged man in good health. This chain's CDR3 is CSVASGGQSYEQYF. Here the CDR3 DNA reads TGCAGCGTTGCGTCGGGCGGGCAGTCCTACGAGCAGTACTTC.